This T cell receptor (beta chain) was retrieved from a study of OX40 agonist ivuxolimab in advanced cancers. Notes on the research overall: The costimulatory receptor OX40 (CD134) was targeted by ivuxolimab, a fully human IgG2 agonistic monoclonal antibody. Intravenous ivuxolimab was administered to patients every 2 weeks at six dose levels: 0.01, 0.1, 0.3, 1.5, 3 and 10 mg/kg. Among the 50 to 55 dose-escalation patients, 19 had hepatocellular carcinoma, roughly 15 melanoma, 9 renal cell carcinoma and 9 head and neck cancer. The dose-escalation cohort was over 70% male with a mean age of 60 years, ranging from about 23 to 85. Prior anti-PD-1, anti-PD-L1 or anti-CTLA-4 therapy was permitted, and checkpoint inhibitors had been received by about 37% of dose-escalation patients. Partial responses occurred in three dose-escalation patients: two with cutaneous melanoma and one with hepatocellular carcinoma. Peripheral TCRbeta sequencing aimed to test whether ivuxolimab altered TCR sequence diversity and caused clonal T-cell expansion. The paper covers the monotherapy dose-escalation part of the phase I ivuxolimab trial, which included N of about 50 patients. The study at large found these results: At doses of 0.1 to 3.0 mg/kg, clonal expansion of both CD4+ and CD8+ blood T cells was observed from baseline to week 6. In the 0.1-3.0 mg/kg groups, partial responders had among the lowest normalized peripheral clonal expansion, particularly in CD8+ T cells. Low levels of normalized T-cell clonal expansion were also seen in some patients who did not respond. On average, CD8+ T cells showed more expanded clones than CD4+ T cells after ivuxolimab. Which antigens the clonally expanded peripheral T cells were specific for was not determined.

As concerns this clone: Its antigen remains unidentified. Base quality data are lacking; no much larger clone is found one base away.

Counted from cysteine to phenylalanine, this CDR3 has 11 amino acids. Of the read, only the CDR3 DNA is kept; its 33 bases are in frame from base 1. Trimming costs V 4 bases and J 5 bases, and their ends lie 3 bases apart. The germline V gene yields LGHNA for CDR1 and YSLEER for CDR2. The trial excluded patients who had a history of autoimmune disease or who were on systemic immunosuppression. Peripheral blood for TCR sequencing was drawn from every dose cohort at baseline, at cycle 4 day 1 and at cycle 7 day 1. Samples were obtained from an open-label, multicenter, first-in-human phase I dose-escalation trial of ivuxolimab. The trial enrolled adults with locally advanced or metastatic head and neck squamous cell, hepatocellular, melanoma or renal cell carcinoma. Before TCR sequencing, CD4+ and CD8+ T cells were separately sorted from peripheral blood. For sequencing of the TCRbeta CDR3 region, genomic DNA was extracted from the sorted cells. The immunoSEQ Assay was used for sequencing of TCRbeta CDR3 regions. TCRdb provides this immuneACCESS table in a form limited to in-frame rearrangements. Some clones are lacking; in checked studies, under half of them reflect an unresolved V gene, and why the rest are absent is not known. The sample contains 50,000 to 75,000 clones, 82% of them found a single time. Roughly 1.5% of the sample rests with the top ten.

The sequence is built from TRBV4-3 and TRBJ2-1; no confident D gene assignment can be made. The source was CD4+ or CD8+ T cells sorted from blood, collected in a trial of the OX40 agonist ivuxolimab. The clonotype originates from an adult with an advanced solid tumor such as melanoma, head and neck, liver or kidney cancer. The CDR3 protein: CASSLNNEQFF. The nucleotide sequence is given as TGCGCCAGCAGCCTTAACAATGAGCAGTTCTTC.